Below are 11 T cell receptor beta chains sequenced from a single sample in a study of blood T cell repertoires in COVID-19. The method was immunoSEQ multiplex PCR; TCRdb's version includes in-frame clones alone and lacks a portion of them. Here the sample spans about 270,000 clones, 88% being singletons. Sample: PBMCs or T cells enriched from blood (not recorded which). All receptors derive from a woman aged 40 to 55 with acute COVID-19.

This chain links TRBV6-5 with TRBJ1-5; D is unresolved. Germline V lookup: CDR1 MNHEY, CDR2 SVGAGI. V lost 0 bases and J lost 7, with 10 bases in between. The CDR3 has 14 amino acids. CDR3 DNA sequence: TGTGCCAGCAGTTACTCGGCGGGGTCACAGCCCCAGCATTTT. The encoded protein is CASSYSAGSQPQHF.

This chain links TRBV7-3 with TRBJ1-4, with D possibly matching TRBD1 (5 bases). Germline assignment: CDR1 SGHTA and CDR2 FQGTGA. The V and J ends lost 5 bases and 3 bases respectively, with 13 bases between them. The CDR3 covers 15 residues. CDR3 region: CASSPQGRANEKLFF. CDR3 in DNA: TGTGCCAGCAGCCCCCAGGGCAGGGCTAATGAAAAACTGTTTTTT.

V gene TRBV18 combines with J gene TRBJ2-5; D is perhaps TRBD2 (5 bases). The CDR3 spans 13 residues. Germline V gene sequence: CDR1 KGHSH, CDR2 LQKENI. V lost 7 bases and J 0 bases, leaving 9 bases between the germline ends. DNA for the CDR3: TGTGCCAGCTTCTCCGGGAACCAAGAGACCCAGTACTTC. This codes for CASFSGNQETQYF. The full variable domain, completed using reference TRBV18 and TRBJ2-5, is NAGVMQNPRHLVRRRGQEARLRCSPMKGHSHVYWYRQLPEEGLKFMVYLQKENIIDESGMPKERFSAEFPKEGPSILRIQQVVRGDSAAYFCASFSGNQETQYFGPGTRLLVL.

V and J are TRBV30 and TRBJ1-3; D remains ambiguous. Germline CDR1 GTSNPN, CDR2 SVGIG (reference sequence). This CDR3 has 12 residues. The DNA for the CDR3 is TGTGCGGGGAGGGCGGGAGGAAACACCATATATTTT. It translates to CAGRAGGNTIYF.

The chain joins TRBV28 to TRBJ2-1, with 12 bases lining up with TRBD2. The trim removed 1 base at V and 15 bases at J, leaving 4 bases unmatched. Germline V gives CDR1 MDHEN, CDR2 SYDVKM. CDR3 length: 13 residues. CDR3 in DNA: TGTGCCAGCAGTTTATCACTAGCGGGAGGAGTGTTCTTC. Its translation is CASSLSLAGGVFF.

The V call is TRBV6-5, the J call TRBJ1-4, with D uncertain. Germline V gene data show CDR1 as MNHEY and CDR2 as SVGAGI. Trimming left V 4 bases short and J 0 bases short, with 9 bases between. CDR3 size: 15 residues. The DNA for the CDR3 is TGTGCCAGCAGTTCTAACCTAGCAACTAATGAAAAACTGTTTTTT. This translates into CASSSNLATNEKLFF.

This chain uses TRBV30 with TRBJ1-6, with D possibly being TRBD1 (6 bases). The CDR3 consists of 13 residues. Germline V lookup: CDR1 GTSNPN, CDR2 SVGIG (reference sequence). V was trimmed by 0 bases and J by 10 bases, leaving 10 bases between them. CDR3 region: CAWSVQGSSPLHF. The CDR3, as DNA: TGTGCCTGGAGTGTACAGGGTTCCTCACCCCTCCACTTT.

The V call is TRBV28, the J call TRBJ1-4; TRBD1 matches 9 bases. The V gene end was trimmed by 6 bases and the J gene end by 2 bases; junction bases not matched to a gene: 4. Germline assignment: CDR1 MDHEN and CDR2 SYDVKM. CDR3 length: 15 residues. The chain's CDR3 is CASSPQGATNEKLFF. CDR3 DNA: TGTGCCAGCAGCCCACAGGGGGCTACTAATGAAAAACTGTTTTTT.

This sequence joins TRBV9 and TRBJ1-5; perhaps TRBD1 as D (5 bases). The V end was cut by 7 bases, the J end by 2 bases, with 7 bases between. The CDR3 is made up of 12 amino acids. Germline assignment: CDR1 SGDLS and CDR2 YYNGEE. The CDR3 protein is CASGGGNQPQHF. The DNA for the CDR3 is TGTGCCAGCGGGGGGGGCAATCAGCCCCAGCATTTT. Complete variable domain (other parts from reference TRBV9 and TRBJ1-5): DSGVTQTPKHLITATGQRVTLRCSPRSGDLSVYWYQQSLDQGLQFLIQYYNGEERAKGNILERFSAQQFPDLHSELNLSSLELGDSALYFCASGGGNQPQHFGDGTRLSIL.

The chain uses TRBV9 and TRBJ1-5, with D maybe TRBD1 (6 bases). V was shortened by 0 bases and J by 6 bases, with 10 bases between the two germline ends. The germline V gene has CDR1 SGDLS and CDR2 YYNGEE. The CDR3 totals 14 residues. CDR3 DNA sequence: TGTGCCAGCAGCGTAGGTGGGGGCAGTCAGCCCCAGCATTTT. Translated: CASSVGGGSQPQHF.

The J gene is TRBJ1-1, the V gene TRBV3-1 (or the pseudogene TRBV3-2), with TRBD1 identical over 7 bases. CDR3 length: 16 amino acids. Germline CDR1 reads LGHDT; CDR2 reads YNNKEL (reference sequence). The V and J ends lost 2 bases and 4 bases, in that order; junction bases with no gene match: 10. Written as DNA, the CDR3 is TGTGCCAGCAGCCAACTCCCAAGGGGGCGCGGCACTGAAGCTTTCTTT. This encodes CASSQLPRGRGTEAFF.